The clone carrying this T cell receptor beta chain was seen only a few times. The antigen is undetermined. PCR employed 60 Vbeta and 13 Jbeta primers. Libraries were prepared by immunoSEQ multiplex PCR; TCRdb keeps only in-frame clonotypes and omits some of them. The repertoire includes 90,000 to 120,000 clones, roughly three quarters of them detected once, and approximately 1.7% sits in the top ten. Germline CDR1 is LGHNA and CDR2 is YNFKEQ. This CDR3 is 15 amino acids long. Trimming removed 1 base from V and 4 bases from J; junction bases left unmatched: 2. This specimen comes from a study of cytomegalovirus exposure and HLA in healthy donors. Study-level information: Across 350 to 500 genotyped donors, just over 80% landed in the Caucasian-associated ancestry cluster.

The study's findings and limits: Some V segments could not be told apart, so they were left out, TRBV6-2 and TRBV6-3 among them. Trimming of TCR beta V- and J-genes showed a link, identified in a later analysis, to a missense DCLRE1C variant.

Material for sequencing was PBMCs. The receptor was derived from a woman between 35 and 50 years old in good health and CMV-seronegative. V and J are TRBV4-2 and TRBJ1-4; 8 nucleotides match TRBD1. Written as DNA, the CDR3 is TGTGCCAGCAGCCAAGGGACAGGGAGTAATGAAAAACTGTTTTTT. This sequence encodes CASSQGTGSNEKLFF.